This T cell receptor (beta chain) was captured by sequencing in a study of metastatic and nonmetastatic thyroid tumors. Concerning this clone itself: Its antigen remains unknown.

Patients underwent thyroid surgery, and none had received any treatment before it. This CDR3 has 15 amino acids. Germline CDR1 is SSHAT and CDR2 is FNYEAQ (reference sequence). In the authors' workflow: The authors used CDR3 differences across clinicopathological groups to build a distant-metastasis classifier for papillary thyroid cancer. MiXCR re-clonotyped the PCR reads for TCRdb. TCRdb's processing, not the authors', yielded these V and J calls. The sample gives some 27,000 clones, more than 20% of which show up once; 2.4% is in the top ten. Study results and limitations: It was reported that TCR beta diversity was significantly higher in malignant thyroid tumors than benign nodules, in blood and tumor.

The sequenced sample consisted of blood. This chain uses TRBV7-7 with TRBJ2-7; a possible D gene is TRBD1 (6 bases). The source of this sequence is a female donor with papillary thyroid cancer or a benign thyroid nodule (not recorded which). Some clones in this sample may be carry-over from other donors' samples. The CDR3 reads CAISHGVSQGYEQYF. Written as DNA, the CDR3 is TGTGCTATCAGCCACGGGGTATCGCAGGGGTACGAGCAGTACTTC.